This T cell receptor (beta chain) was sequenced in a study of blood T cell repertoires in COVID-19. Study-level information: The United States, Italy and Spain provided the acute and convalescent COVID-19 samples. Nucleic acid was either cDNA or gDNA, and it came from T cells, B-cell-depleted T cells, or PBMCs.

In the authors' methods: Counts of nucleated cells, estimated from reference gene primer amplification, were obtained. Profiled with immunoSEQ multiplex PCR; TCRdb holds only in-frame clones, not every one. V and J calls plus clone size are reproduced from that table; the DNA served to infer D and trimming. The table shows about 120,000 clones, with 65% to 90% occurring only once. Input material: peripheral blood. The source is a human donor in a cohort sampled during active COVID-19.

In nucleotides, the CDR3 is TGTGCCAGCAGTTTCGGGGGGCGCACAAACATTCAGTACTTC. This codes for CASSFGGRTNIQYF. The chain uses TRBV28 and TRBJ2-4, with D possibly matching TRBD2 (7 bases). Trimming shortened V by 3 bases and J by 6 bases, and 12 bases separated the two germline ends. In germline, CDR1 is MDHEN, CDR2 SYDVKM. CDR3 length: 14 residues.